A single sample gave rise to the 18 T cell receptor beta chains below, sequenced in a study of PD-1 blockade in classical Hodgkin lymphoma (dated by TCRdb to about 2020). Reading the label with the study, this specimen's time point is: cycle 2 day 1 (C2D1) of nivolumab. Relapse after autologous stem cell transplantation had occurred in all trial patients, and cohorts A, B and C were distinguished by prior brentuximab vedotin exposure. Library construction relied on the immunoSEQ multiplex PCR assay. In its TCRdb copy, this immuneACCESS table keeps in-frame sequences only and misses some clones. Where compared with another copy, unresolved V genes explain less than half of these, and the others have no known cause. The sample table shows more than 85,000 clones, and 80% to 95% are seen once. Over 2.5% of the sample goes to the ten largest clones. The sequencing used peripheral blood mononuclear cells (PBMCs), collected before the second cycle of nivolumab. The receptors were gathered from a human donor with classical Hodgkin lymphoma.

The chain joins TRBV15 to TRBJ2-1; TRBD2 might be the D (5 bases). The CDR3 runs to 14 residues. Trimming took 0 bases from V and 12 from J, leaving 15 bases between them. In germline, CDR1 is LNHNV, CDR2 YYDKDF (reference sequence). CDR3 in amino acids: CATSRDLTDYRQFF. In nucleotides, the CDR3 is TGTGCCACCAGCAGAGACCTCACCGACTATCGGCAGTTCTTC.

The rearrangement joins TRBV2 to TRBJ2-5; D not resolved. Germline V gene data show CDR1 as SNHLY and CDR2 as FYNNEI. The CDR3 is 12 residues long. V lost 6 bases and J lost 5, with 10 bases in between. The CDR3 sequence is CASSALGETQYF. The DNA of the CDR3 is TGTGCCAGCAGCGCCTTAGGGGAGACCCAGTACTTC.

The rearrangement links TRBV28 to TRBJ2-3, with no clear D. From germline, CDR1 is MDHEN and CDR2 SYDVKM. CDR3 length equals 12 residues. V lost 5 bases and J 2 bases, leaving 5 bases between the germline ends. This chain's CDR3 is CASSPNTDTQYF. In DNA, the CDR3 is TGTGCCAGCAGTCCTAACACAGATACGCAGTATTTT.

This clone was seen only once. The CDR3 coding sequence is TGCGCCAGCAGCCAGAACCCGGCTATGGGGGCCTACGAGCAGTACTTC. It translates to CASSQNPAMGAYEQYF. The genes are TRBV4-1 and TRBJ2-7; TRBD1 or TRBD2 may be the D gene (5 bases each). Trimming shortened V by 3 bases and J by 2 bases, and 17 bases separated the two germline ends. There are 16 residues in the CDR3. CDR1 and CDR2 from the germline V gene are MGHRA and YSYEKL.

The chain links TRBV6-4 to TRBJ2-1, with a weak D call TRBD1 (5 bases). This CDR3 contains 13 residues. From germline, CDR1 is MRHNA and CDR2 SNTAGT. The ends were cut back, 4 bases at V and 9 bases at J, with 13 bases in the middle. CDR3 coding DNA: TGTGCCAGCAGTGCGAAGGGGCTCGGTGAGCAGTTCTTC. As protein: CASSAKGLGEQFF.

For the CDR3, the DNA is TGTGCCAGCACCCCCCGGGGGGCACTGAACACTGAAGCTTTCTTT. It encodes CASTPRGALNTEAFF. The V and J genes are TRBV6-5 and TRBJ1-1, with D perhaps matching TRBD1 (6 bases). The germline V gene encodes CDR1 MNHEY and CDR2 SVGAGI. V gave up 7 bases and J gave up 0 bases, with 15 bases separating them. The CDR3 is 15 residues long.

This clone appeared a single time. The rearrangement joins TRBV2 to TRBJ2-1; tentative D call: TRBD2 (6 bases). Trimming took off 6 bases at V and 5 bases at J, with 14 bases between the two ends. The CDR3 runs 14 residues. Looked up from germline, CDR1 is SNHLY and CDR2 is FYNNEI. CDR3 in amino acids: CASRPPSGDNEQFF. Written as DNA, the CDR3 is TGTGCCAGCAGACCTCCTTCGGGGGACAATGAGCAGTTCTTC.

CDR3 region: CASSFRRLAGSSYNEQFF. In DNA form, the CDR3 reads TGTGCCAGCAGCTTCCGCCGACTAGCGGGGAGCTCCTACAATGAGCAGTTCTTC. V and J are TRBV5-6 and TRBJ2-1; TRBD2 agrees at 11 bases. The V gene's germline CDR1 is SGHDT and CDR2 YYEEEE. There are 18 residues in the CDR3. V was clipped by 2 bases and J by 0 bases; unmatched bases: 7.

This chain joins TRBV5-5 and TRBJ1-1; D is perhaps TRBD1 (6 bases). Germline lookup yields CDR1 SGHKS and CDR2 YYEKEE (reference sequence). This CDR3 is 17 amino acids long. V was trimmed by 1 base and J by 1 base, leaving 17 bases between them. Here the CDR3 DNA reads TGTGCCAGCAGCTTGTTCAAAGCAGGGGTCGAGAACACTGAAGCTTTCTTT. This sequence encodes CASSLFKAGVENTEAFF.

V and J are TRBV28 and TRBJ1-5; perhaps TRBD1 as D (6 bases). Germline CDR1 MDHEN, CDR2 SYDVKM. The V and J ends lost 6 bases and 4 bases respectively, with 19 bases between them. The CDR3 loop spans 16 amino acids. The DNA for the CDR3 is TGTGCCAGCAGACCCGGACAGTTCAGGGGTAATCAGCCCCAGCATTTT. Protein product: CASRPGQFRGNQPQHF.

This chain joins TRBV30 and TRBJ2-7; D is perhaps TRBD2 (5 bases). The germline V and J ends were trimmed by 4 bases and 1 base, with 14 bases remaining between them. The germline CDR1 and CDR2 sequences are GTSNPN and SVGIG (reference sequence). This CDR3 is built from 14 residues. As DNA, the CDR3 is TGTGCCTGGACCTCGGCTAGCAAATCCTACGAGCAGTACTTC. Protein: CAWTSASKSYEQYF. Variable domain in full (rest from reference TRBV30 and TRBJ2-7): SQTIHQWPATLVQPVGSPLSLECTVEGTSNPNLYWYRQAAGRGLQLLFYSVGIGQISSEVPQNLSASRPQDRQFILSSKKLLLSDSGFYLCAWTSASKSYEQYFGPGTRLTVT.

CDR3 nucleotide sequence: TGTGCCAGCTCACCACTCGGCCGCCCGGACCAGCCCCAGCATTTT. It yields the protein CASSPLGRPDQPQHF. The chain recombines TRBV18 with TRBJ1-5, with D uncertain. V was shortened by 1 base and J by 7 bases, with 14 bases between the two germline ends. The CDR3 has 15 residues. Germline V gene lookup returns CDR1 KGHSH and CDR2 LQKENI. Drawing the rest from reference TRBV18 and TRBJ1-5, the complete variable domain is NAGVMQNPRHLVRRRGQEARLRCSPMKGHSHVYWYRQLPEEGLKFMVYLQKENIIDESGMPKERFSAEFPKEGPSILRIQQVVRGDSAAYFCASSPLGRPDQPQHFGDGTRLSIL.

The chain is built from TRBV5-8 and TRBJ2-7; 10 nucleotides align to TRBD2. V was pared by 4 bases and J by 7 bases, with 17 bases of the junction left unmatched. This CDR3 is built from 17 residues. Germline-derived CDR1 and CDR2 are SGHTS and YDEGEE. The CDR3 here is CASSPWASGRASGEQYF. The CDR3 coding sequence is TGTGCCAGCAGCCCCTGGGCCAGCGGGAGGGCCTCTGGAGAGCAGTACTTC.

The chain combines TRBV5-4 with TRBJ1-1; 7 bases line up with TRBD1. Per germline, CDR1 SGHNT and CDR2 YYREEE (reference sequence). After removal of 1 base from V and 8 bases from J, the junction contained 8 bases not matched to a gene. The CDR3 consists of 14 residues. CDR3 region: CASSLFVTGQEAFF. The DNA of the CDR3 is TGTGCCAGCAGCTTGTTTGTGACGGGACAGGAAGCTTTCTTT.

V is TRBV27 and J is TRBJ1-5; the D is unclear. The length of the CDR3 is 15 residues. CDR1 is MNHEY and CDR2 is SMNVEV in the germline V gene (reference sequence). The V end lost 2 bases, the J end lost 0 bases, and 8 bases lay between the germline ends. The CDR3 nucleotides are TGTGCCAGCAGTTTAGCCGGGGTTAGCAATCAGCCCCAGCATTTT. This codes for CASSLAGVSNQPQHF.

Here the CDR3 reads CASSLDGTTYNEQFF. The DNA for the CDR3 is TGTGCCAGCAGCTTAGATGGGACTACCTACAATGAGCAGTTCTTC. The rearrangement links TRBV11-3 to TRBJ2-1; 7 nucleotides line up with TRBD2. CDR1 SGHNT and CDR2 YENEEA come from the germline V gene. V lost 0 bases to trimming and J lost 2 bases; unmatched junction nucleotides: 1. The CDR3 loop spans 15 amino acids.

V and J are TRBV5-1 and TRBJ2-1; 8 bases are a match to TRBD2. Trimming at V came to 3 bases and at J to 3 bases, leaving 5 bases not matched to a gene. Germline assignment: CDR1 SGHRS and CDR2 YFSETQ. The CDR3 length is 15 residues. CDR3 sequence reads: CASSSGLADYNEQFF. The CDR3 region has the DNA TGCGCCAGCAGCTCCGGACTAGCAGACTACAATGAGCAGTTCTTC.

This CDR3 reads CAISGTSGVYNEQFF. The CDR3 coding sequence is TGTGCCATCAGTGGGACTAGCGGGGTTTACAATGAGCAGTTCTTC. This rearrangement joins TRBV10-3 to TRBJ2-1; 12 nucleotides agree with TRBD2. The germline V gene has CDR1 ENHRY and CDR2 SYGVKD. V was clipped by 4 bases and J by 4 bases; unmatched bases: 2. The CDR3 sequence is 15 residues long.